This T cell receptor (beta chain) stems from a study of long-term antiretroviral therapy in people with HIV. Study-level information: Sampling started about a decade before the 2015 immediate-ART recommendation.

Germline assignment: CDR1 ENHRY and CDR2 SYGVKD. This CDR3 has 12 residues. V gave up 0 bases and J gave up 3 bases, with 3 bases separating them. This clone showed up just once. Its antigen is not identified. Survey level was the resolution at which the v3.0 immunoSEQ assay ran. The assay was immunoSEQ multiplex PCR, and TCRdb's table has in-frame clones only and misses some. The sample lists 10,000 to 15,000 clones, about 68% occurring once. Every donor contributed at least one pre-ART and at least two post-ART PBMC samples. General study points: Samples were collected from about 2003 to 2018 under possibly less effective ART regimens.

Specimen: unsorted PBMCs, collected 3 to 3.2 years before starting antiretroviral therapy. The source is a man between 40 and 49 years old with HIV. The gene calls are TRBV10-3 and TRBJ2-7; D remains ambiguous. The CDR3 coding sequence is TGTGCCATCAGTGAGTCTGGCTACGAGCAGTACTTC. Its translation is CAISESGYEQYF.